This passage covers 22 T cell receptor beta chains from one sample sequenced in a study of monozygotic twins with inflammatory bowel disease. TCRdb reprocessed the 5' RACE reads, with one entry per CDR3 protein and no DNA. Listed are a few hundred thousand distinct CDR3 sequences; about 2.3% falls within the top ten. The specimen sequenced was blood. These receptor sequences come from a human donor with ulcerative colitis or Crohn's disease, or a healthy co-twin of an affected twin (not recorded which).

The chain employs TRBV15 and TRBJ1-5; with no DNA, the TCRdb D assignment of TRBD1 cannot be verified. Germline CDR1 and CDR2: LNHNV and YYDKDF (reference sequence). The CDR3 is made up of 12 amino acids. The CDR3 is CATRGGGQPQHF.

J is TRBJ1-3 and V is TRBV7-9. This CDR3 has 15 amino acids. Germline V gene data show CDR1 as SEHNR and CDR2 as FQNEAQ (reference sequence). The CDR3 sequence: CASSRNGISGNTIYF. The whole variable domain, filled in from reference TRBV7-9 and TRBJ1-3, reads DTGVSQNPRHKITKRGQNVTFRCDPISEHNRLYWYRQTLGQGPEFLTYFQNEAQLEKSRLLSDRFSAERPKGSFSTLEIQRTEQGDSAMYLCASSRNGISGNTIYFGEGSWLTVV.

The CDR3 sequence: CASSFRPGQGNEKLFF. V gene TRBV5-1 combines with J gene TRBJ1-4; the TCRdb call, TRBD1, lacks DNA for checking. The CDR3 sequence is 16 residues long. Germline assignment: CDR1 SGHRS and CDR2 YFSETQ.

V usage is TRBV5-4 and J usage is TRBJ2-1; lacking DNA, the TRBD1 call made by TCRdb goes unchecked. The CDR3 totals 18 residues. Germline lookup yields CDR1 SGHNT and CDR2 YYREEE (reference sequence). The CDR3 loop reads CASSLAMGGGVSYNEQFF.

V gene TRBV6-2 or TRBV6-3 combines with J gene TRBJ1-2. CDR1 MNHEY and CDR2 SVGEGT come from the germline V gene. The CDR3 runs 11 residues. CDR3 sequence reads: CASTDTHGYTF.

This sequence joins TRBV11-2 and TRBJ2-1; TCRdb returns TRBD1, unconfirmable since there is no DNA. This CDR3 contains 14 residues. The germline V gene has CDR1 SGHAT and CDR2 FQNNGV. CDR3 region: CASTPGQVRNEQFF.

The chain joins TRBV20-1 to TRBJ2-5; the D gene TCRdb calls, TRBD2, cannot be checked with no DNA. The length of the CDR3 is 15 residues. Germline V gene lookup returns CDR1 DFQATT and CDR2 SNEGSKA (reference sequence). CDR3 region: CSARVRREVRETQYF.

The rearrangement joins TRBV24-1 to TRBJ2-2; TCRdb's assignment of TRBD2 cannot be checked, as there is no DNA. CDR1 KGHDR and CDR2 SFDVKD come from the germline V gene. This CDR3 is built from 16 residues. The CDR3 loop reads CATSDSGASNTGELFF.

The CDR3: CASSAQGSTTEAFF. The chain employs TRBV6-1 and TRBJ1-1; TCRdb designates TRBD1, a call that cannot be tested without DNA. Germline V gene sequence: CDR1 MNHNS, CDR2 SASEGT. The CDR3 runs 14 residues.

The gene calls are TRBV27 and TRBJ1-2; the D call of TRBD1 rests on TCRdb alone, since no DNA is present to check it. This CDR3 contains 18 residues. The V gene's germline CDR1 is MNHEY and CDR2 SMNVEV (reference sequence). CDR3 amino acids: CASRPGVTGGVTVYGYTF.

V gene TRBV25-1 combines with J gene TRBJ1-1; as DNA is missing, the TRBD1 call by TCRdb cannot be tested. Germline V gene sequence: CDR1 MGHDK, CDR2 SYGVNS. This CDR3 has 14 amino acids. The CDR3 region is CASSGRGANTEAFF. The variable domain in full, with the rest retrieved from reference TRBV25-1 and TRBJ1-1, is EADIYQTPRYLVIGTGKKITLECSQTMGHDKMYWYQQDPGMELHLIHYSYGVNSTEKGDLSSESTVSRIRTEHFPLTLESARPSHTSQYLCASSGRGANTEAFFGQGTRLTVV.

The chain has TRBV5-6 and TRBJ2-1. The CDR3 covers 16 residues. Germline-derived CDR1 and CDR2 are SGHDT and YYEEEE. CDR3 loop: CASSWGTGSTYNEQFF. Based on the CDR3 plus reference TRBV5-6 and TRBJ2-1, the full variable domain is DAGVTQSPTHLIKTRGQQVTLRCSPKSGHDTVSWYQQALGQGPQFIFQYYEEEERQRGNFPDRFSGHQFPNYSSELNVNALLLGDSALYLCASSWGTGSTYNEQFFGPGTRLTVL.

The V and J genes are TRBV7-9 and TRBJ2-7; TCRdb's assignment of TRBD2 cannot be checked, as there is no DNA. Germline V gene sequence: CDR1 SEHNR, CDR2 FQNEAQ (reference sequence). This CDR3 is built from 14 residues. CDR3 loop: CASSLRASTYEQYF.

V gene TRBV5-5 combines with J gene TRBJ2-3; the D gene TCRdb calls, TRBD1, cannot be checked with no DNA. The CDR3 is 14 amino acids. The V gene's germline CDR1 is SGHKS and CDR2 YYEKEE (reference sequence). Here the CDR3 reads CASRPWDSGDTQYF.

The CDR3 protein is CASSYGAKNIQYF. This chain joins TRBV6-6 and TRBJ2-4. Germline V lookup: CDR1 MNHNY, CDR2 SVGAGI (reference sequence). The CDR3 is 13 residues long.

J is TRBJ2-1 and V is TRBV5-1; the TCRdb call, TRBD1, lacks DNA for checking. The CDR3 is made up of 12 amino acids. Germline-derived CDR1 and CDR2 are SGHRS and YFSETQ. The CDR3 region is CASSYDQGRLFF.

The chain carries TRBV6-6 and TRBJ1-5; TCRdb gives TRBD1 as the D gene, but with no DNA this cannot be confirmed. This CDR3 spans 14 amino acids. CDR1 is MNHNY and CDR2 is SVGAGI in the germline V gene (reference sequence). The CDR3 sequence is CASSLDRGHQPQHF.

The chain carries TRBV3-1 and TRBJ1-2. Germline lookup yields CDR1 LGHDT and CDR2 YNNKEL (reference sequence). The CDR3 runs 18 residues. The CDR3 spells CASSQDLPMEPSGNGYTF.

The V gene is TRBV3-1, the J gene TRBJ1-6; TCRdb indicates TRBD1, and absent DNA this call remains unverified. The V gene's germline CDR1 is LGHDT and CDR2 YNNKEL (reference sequence). This CDR3 spans 15 amino acids. The CDR3 region is CASSQDGQGNSPLHF.

The J gene is TRBJ2-6, the V gene TRBV9; TCRdb reports TRBD2, a call that lacks DNA to check it against. Germline CDR1 reads SGDLS; CDR2 reads YYNGEE. The CDR3 has 17 amino acids. The CDR3 spells CASSGGGASSGANVLTF.

This chain connects TRBV28 to TRBJ2-1; with no DNA, the TCRdb D assignment of TRBD1 cannot be verified. The length of the CDR3 is 15 residues. CDR1 is MDHEN, CDR2 SYDVKM, per germline. CDR3 loop: CASSLLSGRHNEQFF.

This rearrangement joins TRBV27 to TRBJ1-1; without DNA, the TCRdb call of TRBD1 cannot be checked. This CDR3 spans 15 amino acids. Germline V CDR1 and CDR2: MNHEY, SMNVEV (reference sequence). CDR3 protein: CASSQGDHMNTEAFF.